What follows are 32 T cell receptor beta chains derived from one specimen sequenced in a study of T cell repertoires in cytomegalovirus infection. TCRdb analysed the reads with MiXCR anew, one entry per CDR3 protein. The table includes about 240,000 distinct CDR3 sequences, roughly 6.5% detected once. Sequenced material: PBMCs. These receptors all stem from a human donor in good health (CMV status not recorded). Some clones in this sample may be carry-over from other donors' samples.

In its sample, this clonotype was seen many times. The rearrangement joins TRBV14 to TRBJ2-1; 7 bases line up with TRBD1. CDR1 is SGHDN, CDR2 FVKESK, per germline. With 0 bases clipped from V and 8 bases from J, the junction kept 1 base outside the gene matches. The length of the CDR3 is 13 residues. The CDR3 is CASSQDTGDEQFF. CDR3 in DNA: TGTGCCAGCAGCCAAGACACAGGGGATGAGCAGTTCTTC.

This clonotype has a count of ten or more. This chain connects TRBV6-2 or TRBV6-3 to TRBJ2-3, with D perhaps given as TRBD1 or TRBD2 (5 bases each). Trimming left V 4 bases short and J 4 bases short, with 21 bases between. Germline loops: CDR1 MNHEY, CDR2 SVGEGT. This CDR3 is 17 amino acids long. The CDR3 DNA reads TGTGCCAGCAGTTCGTTTAGCCTCAGGGAGATGGCAGATACGCAGTATTTT. Its protein is CASSSFSLREMADTQYF.

This clonotype was found a few times. V gene TRBV28 combines with J gene TRBJ2-2; D is possibly TRBD2 (5 bases). Germline V gene data show CDR1 as MDHEN and CDR2 as SYDVKM. V shed 5 bases and J shed 1 base, with 11 bases lying between them. The CDR3 length is 15 residues. CDR3 nucleotide sequence: TGTGCCAGCAGTCCCGGACTCAGGAACACCGGGGAGCTGTTTTTT. Its translation is CASSPGLRNTGELFF.

This clonotype was detected ten times or more. The chain combines TRBV2 with TRBJ1-1; D uncertain. Per germline, CDR1 SNHLY and CDR2 FYNNEI. The CDR3 is 14 residues long. V lost 6 bases and J lost 1, with 12 bases in between. The CDR3 sequence is CASSYSHGNTEAFF. CDR3 nucleotides: TGTGCCAGCAGCTACAGCCACGGGAACACTGAAGCTTTCTTT.

This clonotype showed up many times. This rearrangement joins TRBV7-2 to TRBJ1-1; no definite D call. This CDR3 comprises 17 residues. The ends were cut back, 3 bases at V and 2 bases at J, with 19 bases in the middle. Germline V gene lookup returns CDR1 SGHTA and CDR2 FQGNSA. CDR3: CASSFNSIVTGNTEAFF. CDR3 in DNA: TGTGCCAGCAGCTTTAATTCGATCGTAACTGGAAACACTGAAGCTTTCTTT.

Ten or more counts support this clonotype. The V and J genes are TRBV29-1 and TRBJ2-3; D not certain. The CDR3 consists of 13 residues. Trimming pared 0 bases from V and 2 bases from J, leaving 6 bases between. In germline, CDR1 is SQVTM, CDR2 ANQGSEA. DNA of the CDR3: TGCAGCGTTGAAGAACAGACCACAGATACGCAGTATTTT. This sequence encodes CSVEEQTTDTQYF.

This clonotype was seen ten or more times. This chain links TRBV20-1 with TRBJ1-1, with D uncertain. Looked up from germline, CDR1 is DFQATT and CDR2 is SNEGSKA (reference sequence). The germline V and J ends were trimmed by 6 bases and 3 bases, with 14 bases remaining between them. CDR3 length: 13 residues. As DNA, the CDR3 is TGCAGTGCATCACTTGACCTTTACACTGAAGCTTTCTTT. This codes for CSASLDLYTEAFF.

This clonotype was seen at least ten times. The chain links TRBV20-1 to TRBJ2-3, with TRBD1 as a possible D gene (6 bases). This CDR3 has 16 residues. Trimming took 2 bases from V and 3 from J, leaving 18 bases between them. CDR1 DFQATT and CDR2 SNEGSKA come from the germline V gene (reference sequence). CDR3 sequence (DNA): TGCAGTGCTAGACGGGGAGAAGGGGGACCTACAGATACGCAGTATTTT. Its protein product is CSARRGEGGPTDTQYF.

This clonotype was picked up many times. V usage is TRBV12-3 or TRBV12-4 and J usage is TRBJ1-5; 9 bases map to TRBD1. This CDR3 has 17 amino acids. V was pared by 1 base and J by 10 bases, with 14 bases of the junction left unmatched. The CDR3 DNA reads TGTGCCAGCAGTTTAGGTGGGGGGGGACAGGGAGGCCGCCCCCAGCATTTT. Amino acid sequence: CASSLGGGGQGGRPQHF.

This chain uses TRBV10-3 with TRBJ2-2; D ambiguous. The germline V gene encodes CDR1 ENHRY and CDR2 SYGVKD. The V end was cut by 11 bases, the J end by 2 bases, with 15 bases between. CDR3 length: 14 amino acids. CDR3 sequence: CAGRTTINTGELFF. CDR3 bases: TGTGCCGGAAGGACGACGATTAACACCGGGGAGCTGTTTTTT.

This clonotype was seen at least ten times. As DNA, the CDR3 is TGCAGTGGGACAGGGGGTTACACTGAAGCTTTCTTT. As protein: CSGTGGYTEAFF. The rearrangement links TRBV20-1 to TRBJ1-1, with 10 bases lining up with TRBD1. The CDR3 spans 12 residues. Germline CDR1 and CDR2: DFQATT and SNEGSKA (reference sequence). The J segment lost 3 bases and the V segment lost 7 bases, leaving 2 bases of the junction unmatched.

This clonotype was seen repeatedly, ten times or more. The chain uses TRBV6-2 or TRBV6-3 and TRBJ2-5; D gene uncertain. Germline-derived CDR1 and CDR2 are MNHEY and SVGEGT. The CDR3 sequence is 14 residues long. With 4 bases removed from V and 0 bases from J, the gap between germline ends came to 9 bases. The CDR3 sequence is CASSLAAHQETQYF. The CDR3, as DNA: TGTGCCAGCAGTTTGGCGGCCCACCAAGAGACCCAGTACTTC.

This clonotype was seen repeatedly, ten times or more. The chain combines TRBV11-2 with TRBJ1-3; no clear D gene. Trimming removed 4 bases at V and 0 bases at J, with 7 bases between. CDR3 length equals 14 residues. Germline CDR1 reads SGHAT; CDR2 reads FQNNGV. The CDR3 loop reads CASSSRLSGNTIYF. Here the CDR3 DNA reads TGTGCCAGCAGCTCCCGTCTCTCTGGAAACACCATATATTTT.

J is TRBJ2-5 and V is TRBV20-1; D could derive from TRBD1 or TRBD2 (5 bases each). This CDR3 region has 12 residues. V was clipped by 7 bases and J by 4 bases, with 13 bases between them. Looked up from germline, CDR1 is DFQATT and CDR2 is SNEGSKA (reference sequence). CDR3 nucleotide sequence: TGCAGTGGGGACCACAGAGGAGAGACCCAGTACTTC. Protein product: CSGDHRGETQYF.

Ten or more counts support this clonotype. The chain joins TRBV7-2 to TRBJ1-2, with a possible D match to TRBD1 (6 bases). CDR1 is SGHTA, CDR2 FQGNSA, per germline. CDR3 length: 13 residues. V was trimmed by 7 bases and J by 2 bases, leaving 11 bases between them. The CDR3 DNA is TGTGCCAGCACTCGGGACACCAACTATGGCTACACCTTC. Translated: CASTRDTNYGYTF.

Concerning this clonotype itself: One end of the junction does not line up with germline, which may come from a read error. V usage is TRBV6-2 or TRBV6-3 and J usage is TRBJ2-7; a weak D match, TRBD2 (6 bases). The CDR3 is made up of 17 amino acids. Germline lookup yields CDR1 MNHEY and CDR2 SVGEGT. CDR3: CAGSYGRGGGLSYERYF. CDR3 nucleotide sequence: TGTGCCGGCAGTTACGGCCGGGGAGGAGGGTTATCCTACGAGCGGTACTTC.

This clonotype was seen repeatedly, ten times or more. This chain connects TRBV7-2 to TRBJ2-3; no definite D call. Trimming removed 5 bases at V and 0 bases at J, with 9 bases between. The CDR3 covers 14 residues. In germline, CDR1 is SGHTA, CDR2 FQGNSA. CDR3 amino acids: CASSPRKSTDTQYF. DNA of the CDR3: TGTGCCAGCAGCCCGAGGAAGAGCACAGATACGCAGTATTTT.

This clonotype occurred many times. V gene TRBV19 combines with J gene TRBJ2-1; D is uncertain. CDR3 size: 16 residues. Germline CDR1 reads LNHDA; CDR2 reads SQIVND (reference sequence). The ends were cut back, 9 bases at V and 0 bases at J, with 18 bases in the middle. CDR3 residues: CASPPTDASSYNEQFF. DNA for the CDR3: TGTGCCAGCCCACCCACCGACGCTAGCTCCTACAATGAGCAGTTCTTC.

In its sample, this clonotype was seen a few times. DNA for the CDR3: TGTGCCTGGACCCGACAGGGCCCGATTGAAGCTTTCTTT. It specifies CAWTRQGPIEAFF. This chain joins TRBV30 and TRBJ1-1; 7 bases match TRBD1. The germline gives CDR1 GTSNPN, CDR2 SVGIG (reference sequence). CDR3 length: 13 amino acids. The trim removed 4 bases at V and 7 bases at J, leaving 9 bases unmatched.

This clonotype showed up many times. The chain recombines TRBV5-5 with TRBJ2-7, with TRBD1 matching 7 bases. This CDR3 is built from 16 residues. The junction had 9 bases not matched to a gene; V was cut back by 1 base and J by 2 bases. Germline lookup yields CDR1 SGHKS and CDR2 YYEKEE (reference sequence). DNA of the CDR3: TGTGCCAGCAGCTTGTTCTGGACAGGATCCACCTACGAGCAGTACTTC. It encodes CASSLFWTGSTYEQYF. Full variable domain (outside the CDR3, taken from reference TRBV5-5 and TRBJ2-7): DAGVTQSPTHLIKTRGQQVTLRCSPISGHKSVSWYQQVLGQGPQFIFQYYEKEERGRGNFPDRFSARQFPNYSSELNVNALLLGDSALYLCASSLFWTGSTYEQYFGPGTRLTVT.

This clonotype was observed many times. This chain connects TRBV28 to TRBJ1-2; 10 positions match TRBD1. Germline assignment: CDR1 MDHEN and CDR2 SYDVKM. V lost 7 bases to trimming and J lost 4 bases; unmatched junction nucleotides: 15. The CDR3 sequence is 17 residues long. In DNA, the CDR3 is TGTGCCAGCACCACCCGTGGACAGGGGGGCCCGGCCTATGGCTACACCTTC. Residues: CASTTRGQGGPAYGYTF.

This clonotype appeared many times. This chain connects TRBV28 to TRBJ2-1; 7 nucleotides agree with TRBD2. This CDR3 comprises 12 residues. V gave up 11 bases and J gave up 4 bases; unmatched junction bases: 5. Germline lookup yields CDR1 MDHEN and CDR2 SYDVKM. This CDR3 reads CAVPGGYNEQFF. Here the CDR3 DNA reads TGTGCCGTTCCGGGGGGTTACAATGAGCAGTTCTTC.

The V gene is TRBV6-2 or TRBV6-3, the J gene TRBJ1-5, with 7 bases matching TRBD1. Trimming cost V 7 bases and J 6 bases; bases outside gene matches: 6. Per germline, CDR1 MNHEY and CDR2 SVGEGT. CDR3 length: 13 amino acids. The CDR3: CASTRQGTQPQHF. The CDR3 coding sequence is TGTGCCAGCACAAGACAGGGAACTCAGCCCCAGCATTTT.

Many counts were recorded for this clonotype. The gene calls are TRBV11-2 and TRBJ2-1, with D possibly called TRBD1 or TRBD2 (6 bases each). V shed 0 bases and J shed 8 bases, with 23 bases lying between them. CDR3 length: 18 residues. Germline loops: CDR1 SGHAT, CDR2 FQNNGV. The CDR3 sequence is CASSLELQQRGVWDEQFF. The CDR3 region has the DNA TGTGCCAGCAGCTTAGAACTACAACAAAGGGGGGTATGGGATGAGCAGTTCTTC. Drawing the rest from reference TRBV11-2 and TRBJ2-1, the complete variable domain is EAGVAQSPRYKIIEKRQSVAFWCNPISGHATLYWYQQILGQGPKLLIQFQNNGVVDDSQLPKDRFSAERLKGVDSTLKIQPAKLEDSAVYLCASSLELQQRGVWDEQFFGPGTRLTVL.

In its sample, this clonotype was seen many times. The rearrangement joins TRBV20-1 to TRBJ2-3; 8 positions agree with TRBD1. Trimming cost V 0 bases and J 1 base; bases outside gene matches: 15. Looked up from germline, CDR1 is DFQATT and CDR2 is SNEGSKA (reference sequence). CDR3 length: 19 amino acids. The CDR3 coding sequence is TGCAGTGCTAGAGATATTGGAGGATCGACAGGGGAAGGCACAGATACGCAGTATTTT. Its translation: CSARDIGGSTGEGTDTQYF.

This clonotype occurred many times. The V call is TRBV10-3, the J call TRBJ2-5; D might be TRBD2 (6 bases). The CDR3 consists of 14 residues. Trimming stripped 2 bases from V and 5 bases from J, with 12 bases between. Germline V gives CDR1 ENHRY, CDR2 SYGVKD. This CDR3 is CAISEGGSRETQYF. DNA of the CDR3: TGTGCCATCAGTGAGGGAGGGAGTCGGGAGACCCAGTACTTC.

This clonotype was seen ten or more times. The V call is TRBV23-1, the J call TRBJ2-1; 10 bases map to TRBD2. TRBV23-1 is annotated as an ORF whose role is uncertain. The CDR3 has 16 amino acids. J gave up 4 bases and V 4 bases, and 7 bases lay outside the gene matches. In DNA, the CDR3 is TGCGCCAGCAGTCGTCCAGCGGGGGGGCCTTACAATGAGCAGTTCTTC. The encoded protein is CASSRPAGGPYNEQFF.

The chain couples TRBV4-1 to TRBJ1-1, with D unresolved. Germline V lookup: CDR1 MGHRA, CDR2 YSYEKL. Trimming took 5 bases from V and 0 from J, leaving 10 bases between them. This CDR3 contains 14 residues. The CDR3 DNA sequence: TGCGCCAGCAGCGACCTTCGGGTGAACACTGAAGCTTTCTTT. Its protein is CASSDLRVNTEAFF.

This clonotype was seen ten or more times. This chain joins TRBV7-2 and TRBJ1-2, with 7 positions matching TRBD1. Germline loops: CDR1 SGHTA, CDR2 FQGNSA. J was trimmed by 6 bases and V by 3 bases; bases with no gene match: 4. The CDR3 spans 13 residues. This CDR3 is CASSFADRDGYTF. For the CDR3, the DNA is TGTGCCAGCAGCTTCGCTGACAGGGATGGCTACACCTTC. Full variable domain (rest looked up from reference TRBV7-2 and TRBJ1-2): GAGVSQSPSNKVTEKGKDVELRCDPISGHTALYWYRQSLGQGLEFLIYFQGNSAPDKSGLPSDRFSAERTGGSVSTLTIQRTQQEDSAVYLCASSFADRDGYTFGSGTRLTVV.

There are many counts of this clonotype. The gene calls are TRBV19 and TRBJ2-1; 9 bases line up with TRBD1. Per germline, CDR1 LNHDA and CDR2 SQIVND (reference sequence). This CDR3 region has 18 residues. The junction had 15 bases not matched to a gene; V was cut back by 6 bases and J by 3 bases. The CDR3 spells CASSIKLSGTGIYNEQFF. The CDR3 bases are TGTGCCAGTAGCATAAAACTATCCGGGACAGGGATCTACAATGAGCAGTTCTTC.

This clonotype was picked up many times. The V and J genes are TRBV7-2 and TRBJ1-1; D is possibly TRBD1 (6 bases). V was pared by 3 bases and J by 5 bases, with 13 bases between. Per germline, CDR1 SGHTA and CDR2 FQGNSA. This CDR3 region has 14 residues. CDR3: CASSLGGLRTEAFF. The CDR3 nucleotides are TGTGCCAGCAGCTTGGGGGGGCTCAGGACTGAAGCTTTCTTT. The whole variable domain, remainder taken from reference TRBV7-2 and TRBJ1-1, is GAGVSQSPSNKVTEKGKDVELRCDPISGHTALYWYRQSLGQGLEFLIYFQGNSAPDKSGLPSDRFSAERTGGSVSTLTIQRTQQEDSAVYLCASSLGGLRTEAFFGQGTRLTVV.

The sample holds many counts of this clonotype. This chain links TRBV28 with TRBJ2-1, with D hard to call. This CDR3 is 17 amino acids long. V lost 5 bases to trimming and J lost 2 bases, with 19 bases between them. Germline V gene lookup returns CDR1 MDHEN and CDR2 SYDVKM. The CDR3 loop is CASSTLRTADAYNEQFF. In DNA, the CDR3 is TGTGCCAGCAGTACCCTTCGGACCGCGGATGCCTACAATGAGCAGTTCTTC. The whole variable domain, filled in from reference TRBV28 and TRBJ2-1, reads DVKVTQSSRYLVKRTGEKVFLECVQDMDHENMFWYRQDPGLGLRLIYFSYDVKMKEKGDIPEGYSVSREKKERFSLILESASTNQTSMYLCASSTLRTADAYNEQFFGPGTRLTVL.